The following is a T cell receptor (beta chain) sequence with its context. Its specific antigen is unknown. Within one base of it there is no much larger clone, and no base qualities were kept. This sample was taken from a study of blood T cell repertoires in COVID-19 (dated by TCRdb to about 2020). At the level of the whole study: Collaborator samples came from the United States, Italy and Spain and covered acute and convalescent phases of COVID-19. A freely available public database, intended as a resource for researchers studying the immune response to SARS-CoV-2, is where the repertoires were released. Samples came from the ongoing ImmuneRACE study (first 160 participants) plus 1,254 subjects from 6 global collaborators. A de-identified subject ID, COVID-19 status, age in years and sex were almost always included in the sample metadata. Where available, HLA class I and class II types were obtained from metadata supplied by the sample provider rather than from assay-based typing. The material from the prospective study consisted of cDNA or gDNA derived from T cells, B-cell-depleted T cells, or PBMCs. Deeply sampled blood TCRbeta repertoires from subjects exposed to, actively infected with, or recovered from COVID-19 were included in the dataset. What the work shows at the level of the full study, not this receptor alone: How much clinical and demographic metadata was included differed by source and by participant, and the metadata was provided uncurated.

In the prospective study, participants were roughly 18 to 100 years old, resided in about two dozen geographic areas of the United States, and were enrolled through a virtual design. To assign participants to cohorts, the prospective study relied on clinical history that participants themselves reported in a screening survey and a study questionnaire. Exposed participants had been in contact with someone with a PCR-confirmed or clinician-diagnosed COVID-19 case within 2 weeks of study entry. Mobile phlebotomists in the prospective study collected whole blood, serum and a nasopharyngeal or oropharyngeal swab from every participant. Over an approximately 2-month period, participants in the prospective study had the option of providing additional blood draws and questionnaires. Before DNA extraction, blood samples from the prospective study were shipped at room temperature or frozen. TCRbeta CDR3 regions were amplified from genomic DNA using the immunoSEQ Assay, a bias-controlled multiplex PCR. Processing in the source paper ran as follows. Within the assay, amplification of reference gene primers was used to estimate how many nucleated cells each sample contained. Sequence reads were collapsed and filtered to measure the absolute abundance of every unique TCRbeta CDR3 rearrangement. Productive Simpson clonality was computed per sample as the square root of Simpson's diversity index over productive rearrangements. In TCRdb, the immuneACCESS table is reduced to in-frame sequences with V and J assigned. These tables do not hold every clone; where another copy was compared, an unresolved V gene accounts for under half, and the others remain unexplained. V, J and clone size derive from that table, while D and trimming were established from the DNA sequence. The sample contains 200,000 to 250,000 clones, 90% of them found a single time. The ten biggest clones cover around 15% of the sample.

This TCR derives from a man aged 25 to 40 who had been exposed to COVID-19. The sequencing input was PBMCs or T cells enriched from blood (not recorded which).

The base sequence is TGTGCCAGCAGCCACGGGACAGCCAACACTGAAGCTTTCTTT. Its amino acids are CASSHGTANTEAFF. The V and J genes are TRBV3-1 (or the pseudogene TRBV3-2) and TRBJ1-1; TRBD1 aligns with 7 central bases. The CDR3 runs 14 residues from the cysteine to the phenylalanine. CDR3 DNA is the only sequence kept; it has 42 bases, read in frame from the first base. V has 3 bases trimmed and J has 2 bases trimmed; junction bases matching no gene number 3. CDR1 is given as LGHDT and CDR2 as YNNKEL, both from the germline V gene (reference sequence).